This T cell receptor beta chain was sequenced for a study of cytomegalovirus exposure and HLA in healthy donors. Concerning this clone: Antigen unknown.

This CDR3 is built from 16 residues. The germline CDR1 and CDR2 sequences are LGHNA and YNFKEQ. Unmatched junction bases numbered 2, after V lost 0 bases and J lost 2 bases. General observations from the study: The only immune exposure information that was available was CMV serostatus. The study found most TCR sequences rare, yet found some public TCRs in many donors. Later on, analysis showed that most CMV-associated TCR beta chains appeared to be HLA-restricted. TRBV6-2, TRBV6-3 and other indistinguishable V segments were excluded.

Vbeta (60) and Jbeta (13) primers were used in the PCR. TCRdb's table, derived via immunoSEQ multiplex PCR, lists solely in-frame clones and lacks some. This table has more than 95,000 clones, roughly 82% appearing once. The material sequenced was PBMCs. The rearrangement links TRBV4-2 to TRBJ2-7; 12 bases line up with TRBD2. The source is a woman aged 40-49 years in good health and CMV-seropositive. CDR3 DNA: TGTGCCAGCAGCCAAGAAGCTAGCGGGAGGGCCTACGAGCAGTACTTC. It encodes CASSQEASGRAYEQYF.